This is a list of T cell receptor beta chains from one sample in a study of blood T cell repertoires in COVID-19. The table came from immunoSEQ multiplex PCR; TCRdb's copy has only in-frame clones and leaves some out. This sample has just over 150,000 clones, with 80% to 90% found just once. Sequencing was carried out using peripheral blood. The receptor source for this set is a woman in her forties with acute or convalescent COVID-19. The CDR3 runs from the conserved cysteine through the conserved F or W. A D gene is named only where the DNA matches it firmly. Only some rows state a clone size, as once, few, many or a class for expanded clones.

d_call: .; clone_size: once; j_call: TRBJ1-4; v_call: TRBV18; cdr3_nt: TGTGCCAGCTCACCGGGTGGAGGAAATGAAAAACTGTTTTTT; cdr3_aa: CASSPGGGNEKLFF
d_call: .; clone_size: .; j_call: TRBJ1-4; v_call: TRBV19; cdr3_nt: TGTGCCAGTAGTGTCAGGGTTTCTTCCGAAAAACTGTTTTTT; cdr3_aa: CASSVRVSSEKLFF
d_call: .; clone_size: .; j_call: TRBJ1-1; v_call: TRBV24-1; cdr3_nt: TGTGCCACCAGTGGGGGAGAGACTGAAGCTTTCTTT; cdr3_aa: CATSGGETEAFF
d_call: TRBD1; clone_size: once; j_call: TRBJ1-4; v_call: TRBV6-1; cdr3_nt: TGTGCCAGCAGTGAAGGCGACAGGGGTCGTGAAAAACTGTTTTTT; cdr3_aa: CASSEGDRGREKLFF
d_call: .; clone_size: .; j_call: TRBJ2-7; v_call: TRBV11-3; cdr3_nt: TGTGCCAGCAGCTTATTTCTTCCAGGTCTCGGCGAGCAGTACTTC; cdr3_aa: CASSLFLPGLGEQYF
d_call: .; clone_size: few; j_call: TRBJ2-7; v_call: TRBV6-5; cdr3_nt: TGTGCCAGCAGTTCTGACAACGGGGTTGTCGAGCAGTACTTC; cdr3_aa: CASSSDNGVVEQYF
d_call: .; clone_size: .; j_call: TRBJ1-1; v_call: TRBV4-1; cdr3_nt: TGCGCCAGCAGCCAAGACTTACCCGGGGATTTGGGTGACACTGAAGCTTTCTTT; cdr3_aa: CASSQDLPGDLGDTEAFF
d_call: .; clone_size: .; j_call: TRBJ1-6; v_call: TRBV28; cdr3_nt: TGTGCCAGCAGTTTAGATGCCGGGGTGGGGAATTCACCCCTCCACTTT; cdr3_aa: CASSLDAGVGNSPLHF
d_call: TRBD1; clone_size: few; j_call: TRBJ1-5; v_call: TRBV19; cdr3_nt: TGTGCCGTTGAGGGTGACAGGGGGACATTTATTGGTAGCAATCAGCCCCAGCATTTT; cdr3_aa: CAVEGDRGTFIGSNQPQHF
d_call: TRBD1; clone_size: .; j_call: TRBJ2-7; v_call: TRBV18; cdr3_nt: TGTGCCAGCTCACCTGCAAGTGACAGGGGGCGGTACGAGCAGTACTTC; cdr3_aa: CASSPASDRGRYEQYF
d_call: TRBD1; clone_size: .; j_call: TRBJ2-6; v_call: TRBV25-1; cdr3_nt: TGTGCCAGCAGTGAATATAAAACAGGGGGTTTTGGGGCCAACGTCCTGACTTTC; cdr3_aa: CASSEYKTGGFGANVLTF
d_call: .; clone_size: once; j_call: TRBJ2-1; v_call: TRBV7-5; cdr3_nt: TGTGCCAGAAGTACGGGAATGGACCCCGATCTGCAGTTCTTC; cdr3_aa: CARSTGMDPDLQFF
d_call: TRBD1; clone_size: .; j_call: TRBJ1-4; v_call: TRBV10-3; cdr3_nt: TGTGCCATCAGTGAAGGGACAGGGACAACTAATGAAAAACTGTTTTTT; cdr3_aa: CAISEGTGTTNEKLFF
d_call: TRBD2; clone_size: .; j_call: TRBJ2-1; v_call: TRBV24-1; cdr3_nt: TGTGCCACCAGTGGAGGGAAACAATGGACTAGCCTATTCGACAATGAGCAGTTCTTC; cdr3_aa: CATSGGKQWTSLFDNEQFF
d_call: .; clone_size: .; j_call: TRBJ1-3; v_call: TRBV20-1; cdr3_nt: TGCAGTGCTAGTTACACCTCCAACTCTGGAAACACCATATATTTT; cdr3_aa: CSASYTSNSGNTIYF
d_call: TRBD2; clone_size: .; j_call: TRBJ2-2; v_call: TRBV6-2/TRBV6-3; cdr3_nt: TGTGCCAGCAGCCAACTAGCGGGCCCCACCGGGGAGCTGTTTTTT; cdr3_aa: CASSQLAGPTGELFF
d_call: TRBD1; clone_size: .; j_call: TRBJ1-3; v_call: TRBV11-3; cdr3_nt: TGTGCCAGCAGCCTACGTCGACCGGGACAGGGGGCCTCTGGAAACACCATATATTTT; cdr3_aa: CASSLRRPGQGASGNTIYF
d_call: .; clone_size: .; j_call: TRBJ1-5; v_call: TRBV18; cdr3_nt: TGTGCCAGCTCACCACCGTCGTCCCCGGGGTCCCAGCCCCAGCATTTT; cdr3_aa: CASSPPSSPGSQPQHF
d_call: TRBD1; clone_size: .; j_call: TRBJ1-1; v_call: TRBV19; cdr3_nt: TGTGCCAGTTCGGGACAGGGGGTGACTGAAGCTTTCTTT; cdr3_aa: CASSGQGVTEAFF
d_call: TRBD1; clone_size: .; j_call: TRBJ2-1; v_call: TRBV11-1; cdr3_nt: TGTGCCAGCAGCCGGGACAGGGTTGGCAATGAGCAGTTCTTC; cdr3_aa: CASSRDRVGNEQFF
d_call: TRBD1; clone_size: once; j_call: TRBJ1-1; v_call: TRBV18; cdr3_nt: TGTGCCAGCTCACAGATACAGGGGGCCGGGACTGAAGCTTTCTTT; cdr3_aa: CASSQIQGAGTEAFF
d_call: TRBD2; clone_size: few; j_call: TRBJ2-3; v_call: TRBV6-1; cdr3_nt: TGTGCCAGCAGTGAAGTGGGCGGGGGGCAAGGTACGCAGTATTTT; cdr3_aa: CASSEVGGGQGTQYF